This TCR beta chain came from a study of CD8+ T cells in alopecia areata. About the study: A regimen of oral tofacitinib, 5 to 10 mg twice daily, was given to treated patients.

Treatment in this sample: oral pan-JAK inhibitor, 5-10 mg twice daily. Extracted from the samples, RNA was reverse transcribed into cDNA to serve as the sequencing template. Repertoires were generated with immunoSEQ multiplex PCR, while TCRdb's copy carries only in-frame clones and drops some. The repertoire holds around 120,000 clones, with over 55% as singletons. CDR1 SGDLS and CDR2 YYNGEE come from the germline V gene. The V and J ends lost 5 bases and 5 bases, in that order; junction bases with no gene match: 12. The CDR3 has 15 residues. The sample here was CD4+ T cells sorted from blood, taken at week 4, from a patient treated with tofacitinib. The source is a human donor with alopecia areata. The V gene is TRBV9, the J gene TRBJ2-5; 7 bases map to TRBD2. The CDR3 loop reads CASSTSTGGGETQYF. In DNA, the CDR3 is TGTGCCAGCAGTACCTCTACCGGGGGAGGGGAGACCCAGTACTTC.